The sequence of this T cell receptor (beta chain) was determined in a study of T cell changes during pregnancy in multiple sclerosis. TCRdb keeps only in-frame clones here, not all; method: immunoSEQ multiplex PCR. The sample comprises about 53,000 clones, around 90% of which are singletons, and over 4% rests with the top ten. CDR1 and CDR2 (germline): SQVTM, ANQGSEA. This CDR3 has 14 residues. Source: peripheral blood, taken after pregnancy. This sequence joins TRBV29-1 and TRBJ2-5; 7 bases match TRBD1. With the DNA end fitting TRBJ2-7 better, the J assignment may be wrong. The receptor was isolated from a female donor in good health, enrolled as a control in a pregnancy study. The CDR3 DNA sequence: TGCAGCGCTGTCGGGACAGATTCTTCCTACGAGCAGTACTTC. Translated, it gives CSAVGTDSSYEQYF.